Listed below are T cell receptor beta chains from one sample, sequenced in a study of T cells in Graves' hyperthyroidism and ophthalmopathy. MiXCR was run by TCRdb on the multiplex PCR reads, yielding one entry per CDR3 protein. The sample has about 610,000 distinct CDR3 sequences; roughly 14% are singletons. What was sequenced was blood. Receptor source: a middle-aged woman with Graves' ophthalmopathy. Each CDR3 is given with its conserved first and last residue. Fields, in order: CDR3 protein, CDR3 DNA, V gene, D gene, clone size, J gene. The D gene is left open where the match is weak. Only part of the rows carry a size: once, few, many, or a class if the clone is expanded.

CDR3 protein: CASMLGGRETQYF; CDR3 DNA: TGTGCCAGCATGCTCGGGGGGAGGGAGACCCAGTACTTC; V gene: TRBV28; D gene: TRBD2; clone size: many; J gene: TRBJ2-5
CDR3 protein: CSARGPGLSRRSTDTQYF; CDR3 DNA: TGCAGTGCTAGGGGCCCCGGACTGTCCCGCCGTAGCACAGATACGCAGTATTTT; V gene: TRBV20-1; D gene: .; clone size: .; J gene: TRBJ2-3
CDR3 protein: CASSRTPPGLAGETQYF; CDR3 DNA: TGTGCCAGCAGCCGAACCCCGCCGGGACTAGCGGGAGAGACCCAGTACTTC; V gene: TRBV6-1; D gene: TRBD2; clone size: .; J gene: TRBJ2-5
CDR3 protein: CASSLFGQGSNQPQHF; CDR3 DNA: TGTGCCAGCAGCCTGTTTGGACAGGGGAGCAATCAGCCCCAGCATTTT; V gene: TRBV4-2; D gene: TRBD1; clone size: few; J gene: TRBJ1-5
CDR3 protein: CSARDVTSGKETQYF; CDR3 DNA: TGCAGTGCTAGAGACGTGACTAGCGGGAAGGAGACCCAGTACTTC; V gene: TRBV20-1; D gene: TRBD2; clone size: .; J gene: TRBJ2-5
CDR3 protein: CAWSAAGNTIYF; CDR3 DNA: TGTGCCTGGAGTGCAGCAGGAAACACCATATATTTT; V gene: TRBV30; D gene: .; clone size: many; J gene: TRBJ1-3
CDR3 protein: CASKGQTNQPQHF; CDR3 DNA: TGTGCCAGCAAGGGACAAACGAATCAGCCCCAGCATTTT; V gene: TRBV6-5; D gene: .; clone size: many; J gene: TRBJ1-5
CDR3 protein: CSVESPSGSYEQYF; CDR3 DNA: TGCAGCGTTGAGTCCCCTAGCGGCTCCTACGAGCAGTACTTC; V gene: TRBV29-1; D gene: TRBD2; clone size: many; J gene: TRBJ2-7
CDR3 protein: CASSAPMTGPYGYTF; CDR3 DNA: TGTGCCAGCTCAGCACCTATGACAGGGCCCTATGGCTACACCTTC; V gene: TRBV18; D gene: TRBD1; clone size: .; J gene: TRBJ1-2
CDR3 protein: CASSPHGGGPPGYTF; CDR3 DNA: TGTGCCAGCAGCCCTCATGGGGGCGGGCCCCCTGGCTACACCTTC; V gene: TRBV11-2; D gene: .; clone size: .; J gene: TRBJ1-2
CDR3 protein: CASGGQNTEAFF; CDR3 DNA: TGTGCCAGCGGCGGACAAAACACTGAAGCTTTCTTT; V gene: TRBV7-3; D gene: .; clone size: .; J gene: TRBJ1-1
CDR3 protein: CASSSLAGGYEQYF; CDR3 DNA: TGTGCCAGCAGTTCCCTGGCGGGAGGGTACGAGCAGTACTTC; V gene: TRBV12-3/TRBV12-4; D gene: TRBD2; clone size: many; J gene: TRBJ2-7
CDR3 protein: CASSQSRGAHYEQYF; CDR3 DNA: TGCGCCAGCAGCCAAAGTAGGGGAGCTCACTACGAGCAGTACTTC; V gene: TRBV4-3; D gene: .; clone size: .; J gene: TRBJ2-7
CDR3 protein: CATSDPTGMETQYF; CDR3 DNA: TGTGCCACCAGTGACCCAACAGGGATGGAGACCCAGTACTTC; V gene: TRBV24-1; D gene: .; clone size: many; J gene: TRBJ2-5
CDR3 protein: CASTFRGYTGELFF; CDR3 DNA: TGTGCCAGCACCTTCCGGGGGTACACCGGGGAGCTGTTTTTT; V gene: TRBV28; D gene: .; clone size: many; J gene: TRBJ2-2
CDR3 protein: CASSQDRREVETQYF; CDR3 DNA: TGTGCCAGCAGCCAAGATCGGCGGGAGGTGGAGACCCAGTACTTC; V gene: TRBV3-1; D gene: TRBD2; clone size: many; J gene: TRBJ2-5
CDR3 protein: CASSLIADMNTEAFF; CDR3 DNA: TGTGCCAGCAGTTTAATTGCCGACATGAACACTGAAGCTTTCTTT; V gene: TRBV12-3/TRBV12-4; D gene: .; clone size: many; J gene: TRBJ1-1
CDR3 protein: CASSQGVLVEQYF; CDR3 DNA: TGTGCCAGCTCACAAGGGGTGTTGGTCGAGCAGTACTTC; V gene: TRBV18; D gene: .; clone size: few; J gene: TRBJ2-7
CDR3 protein: CASTKLAGGGETQYF; CDR3 DNA: TGTGCCAGCACCAAACTAGCGGGGGGTGGAGAGACCCAGTACTTC; V gene: TRBV6-2/TRBV6-3; D gene: TRBD2; clone size: .; J gene: TRBJ2-5
CDR3 protein: CAWSVALHRRGYTF; CDR3 DNA: TGTGCCTGGAGTGTGGCCCTCCACCGACGGGGCTACACCTTC; V gene: TRBV30; D gene: .; clone size: many; J gene: TRBJ1-2
CDR3 protein: CASMGAVGNTIYF; CDR3 DNA: TGTGCCAGCATGGGGGCCGTTGGAAACACCATATATTTT; V gene: TRBV12-3/TRBV12-4; D gene: .; clone size: many; J gene: TRBJ1-3
CDR3 protein: CSVEGGERYGYTF; CDR3 DNA: TGCAGCGTTGAGGGGGGGGAACGCTATGGCTACACCTTC; V gene: TRBV29-1; D gene: .; clone size: many; J gene: TRBJ1-2
CDR3 protein: CASSQGRRDSPLHF; CDR3 DNA: TGTGCCAGCAGCCAGGGCCGGAGGGATTCACCCCTCCACTTT; V gene: TRBV3-1; D gene: .; clone size: .; J gene: TRBJ1-6